A single T cell receptor beta chain is shown here with its context. Produced via immunoSEQ multiplex PCR; TCRdb's table is partial and in-frame only. The table lists some 89,000 clones, less than 95% of them singletons, with about 0.35% in the top ten. This CDR3 spans 16 amino acids. Germline-derived CDR1 and CDR2 are SGHAT and FQNNGV. Losses at the gene ends were 1 base for V and 5 bases for J; bases not matched to a gene: 6. This entry belongs to a study of technical replicates of blood from several donors. The sequenced sample was T cells isolated from PBMCs. The chain joins TRBV11-2 to TRBJ2-2; 8 bases are shared with TRBD1. The sequence was obtained from a human donor in good health. The CDR3 sequence is CASSLVADRATGELFF. CDR3 coding DNA: TGTGCCAGCAGCTTAGTAGCGGACAGGGCGACCGGGGAGCTGTTTTTT.